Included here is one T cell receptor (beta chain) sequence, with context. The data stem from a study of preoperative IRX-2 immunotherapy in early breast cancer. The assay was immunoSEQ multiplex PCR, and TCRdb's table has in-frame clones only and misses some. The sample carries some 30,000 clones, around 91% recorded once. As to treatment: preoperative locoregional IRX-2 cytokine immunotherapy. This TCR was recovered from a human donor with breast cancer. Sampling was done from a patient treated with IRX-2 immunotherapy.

The CDR3 is CSVVGGRATGELFF. The DNA for the CDR3 is TGCAGCGTTGTCGGGGGGAGGGCCACCGGGGAGCTGTTTTTT. This chain uses TRBV29-1 with TRBJ2-2, with TRBD2 identical over 7 bases. V trimming: 4 bases; J trimming: 4 bases; junction bases outside the gene matches: 6. Germline CDR1 SQVTM, CDR2 ANQGSEA. This CDR3 is built from 14 residues.